Each of the 17 T cell receptor beta chains below was sequenced from the same sample in a study of identical twins. One entry per CDR3 protein, called by TCRdb with MiXCR from the 5' RACE reads. The table lists hundreds of thousands of distinct CDR3 sequences, 20% to 25% of them singletons, with around 0.5% in the top ten. In addition, the sample was reused for a study of yellow fever vaccine responses in identical twins.

Material for sequencing was CD4+ T cells sorted from blood. These receptors were obtained from a woman between 18 and 30 years old in good health.

The chain couples TRBV10-2 to TRBJ2-2, with TRBD1 identical over 7 bases. From germline, CDR1 is WSHSY and CDR2 SAAADI. The trim removed 0 bases at V and 3 bases at J, leaving 1 base unmatched. The length of the CDR3 is 15 residues. In DNA form, the CDR3 reads TGCGCCAGCAGTGAGTCGGGGACAGACACCGGGGAGCTGTTTTTT. As protein: CASSESGTDTGELFF.

This clonotype was counted between two and nine times. V is TRBV9 and J is TRBJ2-1; 13 bases line up with TRBD2. Unmatched junction bases numbered 11, after V lost 4 bases and J lost 1 base. The CDR3 runs to 19 residues. CDR1 SGDLS and CDR2 YYNGEE come from the germline V gene. For the CDR3, the DNA is TGTGCCAGCAGCTTTCGACTAGCGGGAGGTTCCTTATCCTACAATGAGCAGTTCTTC. This encodes CASSFRLAGGSLSYNEQFF.

The chain has TRBV24-1 and TRBJ2-1; D is possibly TRBD2 (6 bases). The V and J ends lost 0 bases and 6 bases respectively, with 17 bases between them. CDR3 length: 17 residues. The V gene's germline CDR1 is KGHDR and CDR2 SFDVKD. The CDR3 sequence: CATSDLQVGGESNEQFF. The CDR3 nucleotides are TGTGCCACCAGTGATTTGCAAGTCGGGGGAGAAAGCAATGAGCAGTTCTTC.

This clonotype was recorded a few times. The chain carries TRBV19 and TRBJ2-5; D perhaps matches TRBD2 (6 bases). The CDR3 runs 15 residues. V lost 5 bases, J lost 4 bases, and 17 bases lay in between. Germline V lookup: CDR1 LNHDA, CDR2 SQIVND (reference sequence). The CDR3 DNA sequence: TGTGCCAGTAGTCCCCTCCCCGGGCGGGGAGAGACCCAGTACTTC. Its translation: CASSPLPGRGETQYF.

V gene TRBV24-1 combines with J gene TRBJ2-1; D gene uncertain. With 4 bases removed from V and 8 bases from J, the gap between germline ends came to 5 bases. CDR1 is KGHDR and CDR2 is SFDVKD in the germline V gene. The CDR3 loop spans 11 amino acids. CDR3 sequence: CATSEGHEQFF. The CDR3 nucleotides are TGTGCCACCAGTGAGGGCCATGAGCAGTTCTTC.

The sample holds a few counts of this clonotype. The rearrangement links TRBV7-2 to TRBJ2-7; TRBD1 or TRBD2 may be the D gene (5 bases each). The V and J ends lost 5 bases and 9 bases respectively, with 20 bases between them. CDR3 length: 14 amino acids. Germline V gene lookup returns CDR1 SGHTA and CDR2 FQGNSA. CDR3 protein: CASSPGQGAWGQYF. The CDR3 nucleotides read TGTGCCAGCAGCCCGGGGCAGGGAGCATGGGGGCAGTACTTC.

This rearrangement joins TRBV11-2 to TRBJ2-1; a weak D match, TRBD1 (6 bases). The V gene's germline CDR1 is SGHAT and CDR2 FQNNGV. Between the trimmed V and J ends, which lost 5 bases and 2 bases, there was a span of 19 bases. The CDR3 consists of 17 residues. For the CDR3, the DNA is TGTGCCAGCAGCGCAAACAACCCAGGGGTAACCTACAATGAGCAGTTCTTC. It codes for CASSANNPGVTYNEQFF.

V usage is TRBV5-1 and J usage is TRBJ2-1, with 9 bases matching TRBD1. The CDR3 is 15 residues long. Germline CDR1 SGHRS, CDR2 YFSETQ. Trimming took 6 bases from V and 4 from J; bases not matched to a gene: 8. CDR3 amino acids: CASTLTGGLYNEQFF. In DNA, the CDR3 is TGCGCCAGCACCCTGACAGGGGGATTATACAATGAGCAGTTCTTC. Full variable domain (remainder filled in from reference TRBV5-1 and TRBJ2-1): KAGVTQTPRYLIKTRGQQVTLSCSPISGHRSVSWYQQTPGQGLQFLFEYFSETQRNKGNFPGRFSGRQFSNSRSEMNVSTLELGDSALYLCASTLTGGLYNEQFFGPGTRLTVL.

This clonotype was recorded a few times. The chain recombines TRBV12-3 or TRBV12-4 with TRBJ1-1; perhaps TRBD1 as D (5 bases). This CDR3 has 15 residues. V was cut by 3 bases and J by 1 base, with 12 bases left in between. The CDR3 sequence is CASSLGGQTNTEAFF. Written as DNA, the CDR3 is TGTGCCAGCAGTTTGGGTGGACAAACGAACACTGAAGCTTTCTTT.

This clonotype was recorded a few times. V is TRBV6-1 and J is TRBJ2-3, with 7 bases that match TRBD1. The V and J ends lost 10 bases and 0 bases, in that order; junction bases with no gene match: 10. The CDR3 is 15 amino acids. The V gene's germline CDR1 is MNHNS and CDR2 SASEGT. CDR3 in DNA: TGTGCCACGGGGCGGACAGGAACTAGCACAGATACGCAGTATTTT. This sequence encodes CATGRTGTSTDTQYF.

This chain joins TRBV5-1 and TRBJ2-3; 11 nucleotides align to TRBD2. V lost 0 bases to trimming and J lost 2 bases; unmatched junction nucleotides: 5. CDR3 size: 17 residues. Germline V gene sequence: CDR1 SGHRS, CDR2 YFSETQ. CDR3 region: CASSLAASGRYTDTQYF. The CDR3 bases are TGCGCCAGCAGCTTGGCCGCTAGCGGGAGGTACACAGATACGCAGTATTTT.

At least ten counts were recorded for this clonotype. V is TRBV5-1 and J is TRBJ2-2; possible D gene TRBD1, 6 bases. CDR1 and CDR2 (germline): SGHRS, YFSETQ. The CDR3 is made up of 13 amino acids. V dropped 4 bases and J dropped 6 bases, with 10 bases sitting between them. Here the CDR3 reads CASSGGASGELFF. CDR3 DNA sequence: TGCGCCAGCAGCGGGGGCGCGTCCGGGGAGCTGTTTTTT.

This clonotype has only a few counts. This chain connects TRBV3-1 to TRBJ2-5, with 9 nucleotides matching TRBD1. This CDR3 spans 15 amino acids. Germline CDR1 reads LGHDT; CDR2 reads YNNKEL (reference sequence). J lost 9 bases, V lost 2 bases, and 10 bases had no gene match. The CDR3 DNA follows: TGTGCCAGCAGCCAAACCAAGACAGGGGGATATTCCCAGTACTTC. This sequence encodes CASSQTKTGGYSQYF.

This clonotype showed up just a few times. CDR3 sequence: CASSSSSGAPYEQYF. CDR3 nucleotide sequence: TGTGCCAGCAGCTCCTCTAGCGGAGCCCCCTACGAGCAGTACTTC. The chain joins TRBV7-2 to TRBJ2-7, with 7 nucleotides matching TRBD2. CDR3 length equals 15 residues. CDR1 SGHTA and CDR2 FQGNSA come from the germline V gene. Unmatched junction bases numbered 8, after V lost 4 bases and J lost 2 bases.

This rearrangement joins TRBV5-1 to TRBJ2-7; 11 nucleotides match TRBD2. V trimming: 4 bases; J trimming: 4 bases; junction bases outside the gene matches: 7. CDR1 is SGHRS, CDR2 YFSETQ, per germline. This CDR3 has 15 residues. The DNA for the CDR3 is TGCGCCAGCAGCGGACGTAGCGGGAGGGTTTACGAGCAGTACTTC. Translated: CASSGRSGRVYEQYF.

The chain couples TRBV20-1 to TRBJ2-3, with D perhaps assigned TRBD1 or TRBD2 (5 bases each). The CDR3 length is 15 residues. V lost 0 bases, J lost 6 bases, and 16 bases lay in between. Germline-derived CDR1 and CDR2 are DFQATT and SNEGSKA (reference sequence). CDR3: CSARDTSVWGDTQYF. The CDR3 DNA reads TGCAGTGCTAGAGATACTTCAGTTTGGGGGGATACGCAGTATTTT.

The chain uses TRBV10-3 and TRBJ2-7; D unresolved. Trimming left V 4 bases short and J 0 bases short, with 13 bases between. The V gene's germline CDR1 is ENHRY and CDR2 SYGVKD. The CDR3 is 15 residues long. The CDR3 DNA follows: TGTGCCATCAGTGCTCAAGACATCGGCTCCTACGAGCAGTACTTC. Translation: CAISAQDIGSYEQYF.